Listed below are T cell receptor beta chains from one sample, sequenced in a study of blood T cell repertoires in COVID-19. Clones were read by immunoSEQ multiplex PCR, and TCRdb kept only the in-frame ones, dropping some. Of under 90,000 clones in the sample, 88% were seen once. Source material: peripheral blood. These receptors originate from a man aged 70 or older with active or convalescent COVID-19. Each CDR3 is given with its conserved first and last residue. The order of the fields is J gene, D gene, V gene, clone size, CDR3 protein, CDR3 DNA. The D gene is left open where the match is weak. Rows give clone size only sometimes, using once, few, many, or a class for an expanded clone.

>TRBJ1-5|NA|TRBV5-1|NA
CASSLGQHQPQHF
TGCGCCAGCAGCTTGGGACAGCATCAGCCCCAGCATTTT
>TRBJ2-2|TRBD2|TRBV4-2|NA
CASSRPSGATNTGELFF
TGTGCCAGCAGCCGTCCTAGCGGGGCGACGAACACCGGGGAGCTGTTTTTT
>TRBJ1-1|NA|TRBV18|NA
CASSPNRAGTEAFF
TGTGCCAGCTCACCAAACAGGGCGGGCACTGAAGCTTTCTTT
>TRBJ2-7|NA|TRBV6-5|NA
CASSPGWSYEQYF
TGTGCCAGCAGTCCCGGGTGGTCCTACGAGCAGTACTTC
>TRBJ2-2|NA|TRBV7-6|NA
CASSLTRSTGELFF
TGTGCCAGCAGCCTGACTAGAAGCACCGGGGAGCTGTTTTTT
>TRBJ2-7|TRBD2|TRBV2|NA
CASQRTSGSYEQYF
TGTGCCAGCCAAAGGACTAGCGGCTCCTACGAGCAGTACTTC
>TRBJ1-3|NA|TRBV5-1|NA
CASSLDLLGDTIYF
TGCGCCAGCAGCTTGGATCTTCTCGGGGACACCATATATTTT
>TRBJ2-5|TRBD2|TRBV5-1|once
CASSPGLAGEGETQYF
TGCGCCAGCAGCCCGGGACTAGCGGGGGAGGGAGAGACCCAGTACTTC
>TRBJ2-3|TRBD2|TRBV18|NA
CASSPRTSGGDTQYF
TGTGCCAGCTCACCACGGACTAGCGGGGGGGATACGCAGTATTTT
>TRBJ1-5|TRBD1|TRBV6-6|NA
CASSPGQGAYSNQPQHF
TGTGCCAGCAGTCCGGGACAGGGGGCTTATAGCAATCAGCCCCAGCATTTT
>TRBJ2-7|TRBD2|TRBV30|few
CAWREGGGLAGVNEQYF
TGTGCCTGGAGAGAAGGTGGGGGACTAGCGGGAGTAAATGAGCAGTACTTC
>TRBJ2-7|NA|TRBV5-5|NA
CASSWGQGIYEQYF
TGTGCCAGCAGCTGGGGTCAGGGTATCTACGAGCAGTACTTC
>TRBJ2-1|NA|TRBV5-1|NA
CASSIALGGDEQFF
TGCGCCAGCAGCATAGCATTGGGGGGAGATGAGCAGTTCTTC
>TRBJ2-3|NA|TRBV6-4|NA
CASSDWSGPTDTQYF
TGTGCCAGCAGTGACTGGTCAGGGCCCACAGATACGCAGTATTTT
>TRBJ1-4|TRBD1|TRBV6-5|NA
CASRRYRGTNEKLFF
TGTGCCAGCAGACGATACAGGGGAACTAATGAAAAACTGTTTTTT
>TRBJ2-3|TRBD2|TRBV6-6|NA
CASSPALGAGGTDTQYF
TGTGCCAGCAGTCCCGCGTTGGGTGCGGGGGGCACAGATACGCAGTATTTT
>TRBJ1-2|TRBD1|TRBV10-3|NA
CAISEQGNYGYTF
TGTGCCATCAGTGAACAGGGGAACTATGGCTACACCTTC
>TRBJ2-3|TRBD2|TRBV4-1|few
CASSQGDGRAEGDTQYF
TGCGCCAGCAGCCAAGGTGACGGGAGGGCCGAGGGAGATACGCAGTATTTT
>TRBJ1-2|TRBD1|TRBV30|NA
CAQKDRGGYGYTF
TGTGCCCAGAAGGACAGGGGTGGTTATGGCTACACCTTC
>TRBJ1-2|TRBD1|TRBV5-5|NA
CASSYSAGGNYGYTF
TGTGCCAGCAGCTATTCTGCAGGGGGGAACTATGGCTACACCTTC
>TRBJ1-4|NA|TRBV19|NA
CASSRDRSTNEKLFF
TGTGCCAGTAGCCGAGACAGGTCCACTAATGAAAAACTGTTTTTT
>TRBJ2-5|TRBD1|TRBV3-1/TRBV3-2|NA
CASSYRGGETQYF
TGTGCCAGCAGCTACAGGGGCGGGGAGACCCAGTACTTC
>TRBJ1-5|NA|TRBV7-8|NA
CASSSRWGNNQPQHF
TGTGCCAGCAGCTCCCGCTGGGGCAACAATCAGCCCCAGCATTTT
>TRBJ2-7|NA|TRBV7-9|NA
CASSPEAGPYEQYF
TGTGCCAGCAGCCCCGAGGCGGGGCCCTACGAGCAGTACTTC
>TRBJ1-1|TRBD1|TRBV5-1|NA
CASSIGTGSNTEAFF
TGCGCCAGCAGCATAGGGACAGGGTCGAACACTGAAGCTTTCTTT
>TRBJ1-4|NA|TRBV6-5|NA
CASRPTRGYEKLFF
TGTGCCAGCAGGCCGACCCGGGGGTATGAAAAACTGTTTTTT
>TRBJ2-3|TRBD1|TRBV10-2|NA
CASSESTAGKGAATDTQYF
TGCGCCAGCAGTGAGTCGACCGCCGGGAAGGGGGCAGCCACAGATACGCAGTATTTT
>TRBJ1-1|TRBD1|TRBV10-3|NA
CAISGTGGTEAFF
TGTGCCATCAGCGGAACAGGGGGAACTGAAGCTTTCTTT